These 30 T cell receptor beta chains came from one sample sequenced in a study of CD8 T cells in Susac syndrome. Reverse transcription of 0.5 to 1 ug RNA was performed with random hexamers. MiXCR was run by TCRdb on the immunoSEQ multiplex PCR reads, yielding one entry per CDR3 protein. The top ten hold around 0.13% of the sample, which has around 160,000 distinct CDR3 sequences, roughly 95% seen once. The source material was CD4+ T cells from PBMCs. These receptor sequences come from a human donor in good health.

The rearrangement uses TRBV6-5 and TRBJ1-5; no clear D. The CDR3 is 13 amino acids. Germline lookup yields CDR1 MNHEY and CDR2 SVGAGI. Trimming cost V 5 bases and J 4 bases, with 9 bases left between them. The CDR3 loop reads CASSQTVNQPQHF. The CDR3 DNA reads TGTGCCAGCAGTCAAACAGTAAATCAGCCCCAGCATTTT.

The chain is built from TRBV5-1 and TRBJ2-3, with D unresolved. This CDR3 contains 13 residues. Between the trimmed V and J ends, which lost 3 bases and 3 bases, there was a span of 8 bases. Germline V lookup: CDR1 SGHRS, CDR2 YFSETQ. CDR3 in amino acids: CASSSLGTDTQYF. The DNA for the CDR3 is TGCGCCAGCAGCTCCCTGGGAACAGATACGCAGTATTTT.

V and J are TRBV29-1 and TRBJ2-3; 7 bases map to TRBD2. The CDR3 has 12 amino acids. After removal of 6 bases from V and 8 bases from J, the junction contained 8 bases not matched to a gene. Germline V CDR1 and CDR2: SQVTM, ANQGSEA. The CDR3, as DNA: TGCAGCGTCCCAGCGGGGTACGCTACGCAGTATTTT. Amino acids: CSVPAGYATQYF.

The chain is built from TRBV5-1 and TRBJ1-1, with TRBD1 identical over 7 bases. CDR1 and CDR2 from the germline V gene are SGHRS and YFSETQ. The J segment lost 5 bases and the V segment lost 4 bases, leaving 14 bases of the junction unmatched. The CDR3 runs 16 residues. This CDR3 is CASSPGTDSLSTEAFF. The CDR3 region has the DNA TGCGCCAGCAGCCCAGGGACAGACTCTCTCTCAACTGAAGCTTTCTTT.

Only one count was recorded for this clonotype. CDR3 sequence (DNA): TGCAGTGCTGTAAGACAGGACCAAGAGACCCAGTACTTC. It specifies CSAVRQDQETQYF. The V gene is TRBV20-1, the J gene TRBJ2-5; possibly TRBD1 for D (6 bases). V lost 5 bases and J 0 bases, leaving 10 bases between the germline ends. The length of the CDR3 is 13 residues. Germline V gene data show CDR1 as DFQATT and CDR2 as SNEGSKA (reference sequence).

The chain combines TRBV6-5 with TRBJ1-6, with TRBD1 as a possible D gene (6 bases). With 6 bases removed from V and 18 bases from J, the gap between germline ends came to 21 bases. Germline CDR1 and CDR2: MNHEY and SVGAGI. CDR3 length: 13 residues. The CDR3 loop reads CASSQPGTQVHHF. CDR3 nucleotides: TGTGCCAGCAGCCAACCCGGGACACAAGTTCACCACTTT.

V usage is TRBV2 and J usage is TRBJ1-2, with D possibly TRBD1 on 6 matching bases. The CDR3 contains 13 residues. The ends were cut back, 10 bases at V and 2 bases at J, with 14 bases in the middle. The germline V gene has CDR1 SNHLY and CDR2 FYNNEI. CDR3 sequence reads: CATKRDTNYGYTF. The CDR3 region has the DNA TGTGCCACCAAAAGGGACACAAACTATGGCTACACCTTC. The whole variable domain, filled in from reference TRBV2 and TRBJ1-2, reads EPEVTQTPSHQVTQMGQEVILRCVPISNHLYFYWYRQILGQKVEFLVSFYNNEISEKSEIFDDQFSVERPDGSNFTLKIRSTKLEDSAMYFCATKRDTNYGYTFGSGTRLTVV.

The gene calls are TRBV3-1 and TRBJ2-5; a weak D match, TRBD2 (6 bases). The V and J ends lost 4 bases and 6 bases respectively, with 18 bases between them. The length of the CDR3 is 15 residues. CDR1 is LGHDT, CDR2 YNNKEL, per germline (reference sequence). The CDR3 sequence: CASSPWVAEGKTQYF. The CDR3 nucleotides are TGTGCCAGCAGCCCCTGGGTAGCGGAGGGGAAGACCCAGTACTTC.

This chain connects TRBV4-1 to TRBJ1-2, with D possibly matching TRBD1 (6 bases). Trimming shortened V by 4 bases and J by 7 bases, and 25 bases separated the two germline ends. The CDR3 covers 17 residues. Germline CDR1 is MGHRA and CDR2 is YSYEKL. The CDR3 sequence is CASSPAYSGGVPRGYTF. CDR3 sequence (DNA): TGCGCCAGCAGCCCAGCCTATTCGGGGGGCGTACCGCGTGGCTACACCTTC.

This chain joins TRBV4-2 and TRBJ1-3; D unclear. The CDR3 extends over 14 amino acids. Deletions cut 4 bases from V and 2 bases from J, with 9 bases between. Germline V gene data show CDR1 as LGHNA and CDR2 as YNFKEQ. CDR3 sequence (DNA): TGTGCCAGCAGCCGGGGAGGACCTGGAAACACCATATATTTT. Encoded protein: CASSRGGPGNTIYF.

The chain combines TRBV29-1 with TRBJ1-1; D is unresolved. This CDR3 has 12 residues. The germline CDR1 and CDR2 sequences are SQVTM and ANQGSEA. V lost 7 bases, J lost 2 bases, and 11 bases lay in between. The DNA for the CDR3 is TGCAGCGCCCGACGGACCAACACTGAAGCTTTCTTT. Encoded protein: CSARRTNTEAFF.

J is TRBJ2-7 and V is TRBV6-6, with 7 bases that match TRBD1. Germline-derived CDR1 and CDR2 are MNHNY and SVGAGI (reference sequence). This CDR3 is built from 14 residues. V trimming: 4 bases; J trimming: 7 bases; junction bases outside the gene matches: 10. For the CDR3, the DNA is TGTGCCAGCAGTTCCAGGGGGACCGCTGGGGAGCAGTACTTC. This translates into CASSSRGTAGEQYF.

V is TRBV19 and J is TRBJ2-1, with TRBD2 matching over 10 bases. This CDR3 has 14 amino acids. Germline trimming cut 5 bases from V and 12 bases from J; bases unmatched to any gene: 10. CDR1 and CDR2 (germline): LNHDA, SQIVND (reference sequence). The chain's CDR3 is CASSALERGGVQFF. CDR3 nucleotide sequence: TGTGCCAGTAGTGCCCTTGAGCGGGGGGGAGTGCAGTTCTTC.

The J gene is TRBJ2-6, the V gene TRBV5-4, with D perhaps TRBD1 (6 bases). V was trimmed by 5 bases and J by 8 bases, leaving 11 bases between them. The CDR3 is made up of 13 amino acids. Germline values: CDR1 SGHNT, CDR2 YYREEE (reference sequence). CDR3 coding DNA: TGTGCCAGCAGAGAGGGGGTTACCAACGTCCTGACTTTC. Its translation: CASREGVTNVLTF.

The rearrangement uses TRBV5-1 and TRBJ2-2, with D possibly matching TRBD2 (5 bases). Per the germline V gene, CDR1 is SGHRS and CDR2 is YFSETQ. V lost 4 bases to trimming and J lost 1 base, with 11 bases between them. The CDR3 sequence is 15 residues long. The CDR3 DNA sequence: TGCGCCAGCAGCGCGGGTGACAAGAACACCGGGGAGCTGTTTTTT. It yields the protein CASSAGDKNTGELFF.

This rearrangement joins TRBV20-1 to TRBJ2-4, with D unresolved. The CDR3 length is 15 residues. Trimming pared 5 bases from V and 1 base from J, leaving 15 bases between. Germline V gene data show CDR1 as DFQATT and CDR2 as SNEGSKA (reference sequence). In DNA, the CDR3 is TGCAGTGCTCCCAAGACCGGGCGGGCCAAAAACATTCAGTACTTC. It yields the protein CSAPKTGRAKNIQYF.

This clonotype occurred a few times. Relative to the germline gene, one junction end is altered; a read error may explain this. The chain couples TRBV5-1 to TRBJ1-2; TRBD1 agrees at 11 bases. The CDR3 runs 14 residues. Germline CDR1 and CDR2: SGHRS and YFSETQ. CDR3 in amino acids: CASSLGQGAGGYTF. CDR3 coding DNA: TGTGCCAGCAGCTTAGGACAGGGGGCAGGAGGCTACACCTTC.

The CDR3 DNA sequence: TGTGCCAGCAGCCGCCTTAGCGGGGGGATCCAAGAGACCCAGTACTTC. Protein: CASSRLSGGIQETQYF. The gene calls are TRBV4-2 and TRBJ2-5; 10 bases are a match to TRBD2. V gave up 4 bases and J gave up 1 base; unmatched junction bases: 6. Germline values: CDR1 LGHNA, CDR2 YNFKEQ. CDR3 length equals 16 residues.

The rearrangement uses TRBV11-2 and TRBJ2-5; D remains ambiguous. Germline CDR1 is SGHAT and CDR2 is FQNNGV. V was trimmed by 8 bases and J by 5 bases, leaving 15 bases between them. The length of the CDR3 is 13 residues. CDR3 in amino acids: CASLPGPRETQYF. The CDR3 coding sequence is TGTGCCAGCCTACCGGGCCCTCGGGAGACCCAGTACTTC. The complete variable domain, with remaining parts taken from reference TRBV11-2 and TRBJ2-5, reads EAGVAQSPRYKIIEKRQSVAFWCNPISGHATLYWYQQILGQGPKLLIQFQNNGVVDDSQLPKDRFSAERLKGVDSTLKIQPAKLEDSAVYLCASLPGPRETQYFGPGTRLLVL.

The chain is built from TRBV10-3 and TRBJ1-6; D not certain. This CDR3 is built from 14 residues. The germline V gene encodes CDR1 ENHRY and CDR2 SYGVKD. V gave up 6 bases and J gave up 7 bases, with 13 bases separating them. CDR3 amino acids: CAISREIPNSPLHF. The CDR3 coding sequence is TGTGCCATCAGCCGCGAGATACCGAATTCACCCCTCCACTTT.

V gene TRBV6-5 combines with J gene TRBJ2-7; a weak D match, TRBD2 (5 bases). The germline gives CDR1 MNHEY, CDR2 SVGAGI. CDR3 length: 15 amino acids. V was cut by 0 bases and J by 2 bases, with 11 bases left in between. CDR3 sequence: CASSYSGVSPYEQYF. The CDR3 nucleotides read TGTGCCAGCAGTTACTCGGGAGTATCCCCCTACGAGCAGTACTTC.

The CDR3 nucleotides read TGTGCCAGTAAGACAGATTCCTCTGGGGCCAACGTCCTGACTTTC. It specifies CASKTDSSGANVLTF. The chain is built from TRBV19 and TRBJ2-6; tentatively, D is TRBD1 (5 bases). Germline V CDR1 and CDR2: LNHDA, SQIVND (reference sequence). The CDR3 has 15 amino acids. V was trimmed by 7 bases and J by 0 bases, leaving 10 bases between them.

V usage is TRBV20-1 and J usage is TRBJ2-7; 7 bases line up with TRBD2. This CDR3 is built from 14 residues. The junction had 14 bases not matched to a gene; V was cut back by 8 bases and J by 4 bases. Germline V gene data show CDR1 as DFQATT and CDR2 as SNEGSKA (reference sequence). CDR3 in DNA: TGCAGTACCAATGGTGGGGCTAGCGGTTACGAGCAGTACTTC. Translation gives CSTNGGASGYEQYF.

J is TRBJ2-5 and V is TRBV3-1; D is uncertain. V dropped 4 bases and J dropped 5 bases, with 14 bases sitting between them. The CDR3 is made up of 14 amino acids. Per germline, CDR1 LGHDT and CDR2 YNNKEL (reference sequence). This chain's CDR3 is CASSRIGFGETQYF. The CDR3 DNA reads TGTGCCAGCAGCCGCATCGGGTTCGGGGAGACCCAGTACTTC.

This chain joins TRBV19 and TRBJ1-2; D not resolved. The CDR3 is 12 amino acids. Germline V lookup: CDR1 LNHDA, CDR2 SQIVND (reference sequence). Trimming removed 8 bases from V and 2 bases from J, with 9 bases in between. Here the CDR3 reads CASEDFNYGYTF. The CDR3 region has the DNA TGTGCCAGTGAGGACTTCAACTATGGCTACACCTTC.

The rearrangement uses TRBV20-1 and TRBJ2-7; D gene unclear. V dropped 7 bases and J dropped 5 bases, with 15 bases sitting between them. The CDR3 consists of 12 residues. Germline V gene sequence: CDR1 DFQATT, CDR2 SNEGSKA (reference sequence). CDR3 nucleotide sequence: TGCAGTGGGAAAAAGGGAACCCACGAGCAGTACTTC. It encodes CSGKKGTHEQYF.

This clonotype showed up just once. The chain joins TRBV20-1 to TRBJ2-7; perhaps TRBD2 as D (5 bases). The CDR3 length is 12 residues. The germline V gene has CDR1 DFQATT and CDR2 SNEGSKA (reference sequence). Trimming pared 4 bases from V and 2 bases from J, leaving 9 bases between. CDR3 bases: TGCAGTGCTAATCCGGGGACCTACGAGCAGTACTTC. Translated, it gives CSANPGTYEQYF.

The V and J genes are TRBV4-1 and TRBJ1-1, with D unclear. The CDR3 length is 13 residues. Germline values: CDR1 MGHRA, CDR2 YSYEKL. V was clipped by 0 bases and J by 7 bases, with 9 bases between them. Written as DNA, the CDR3 is TGCGCCAGCAGCCAAGAGCGAGGAGATGAAGCTTTCTTT. It translates to CASSQERGDEAFF.

The chain links TRBV6-6 to TRBJ2-5, with TRBD2 identical over 12 bases. The germline V gene has CDR1 MNHNY and CDR2 SVGAGI (reference sequence). Losses at the gene ends were 6 bases for V and 3 bases for J; bases not matched to a gene: 8. The CDR3 extends over 16 amino acids. The CDR3 loop reads CASSHPGLAGEETQYF. The CDR3 DNA reads TGTGCCAGCAGCCACCCGGGACTAGCGGGCGAAGAGACCCAGTACTTC.

The CDR3 DNA sequence: TGCAGTGCTAGACCCGCAACCGAGCAGTACTTC. Protein sequence: CSARPATEQYF. The chain recombines TRBV20-1 with TRBJ2-7; D call uncertain. The CDR3 sequence is 11 residues long. CDR1 is DFQATT and CDR2 is SNEGSKA in the germline V gene (reference sequence). The ends were cut back, 2 bases at V and 6 bases at J, with 8 bases in the middle.